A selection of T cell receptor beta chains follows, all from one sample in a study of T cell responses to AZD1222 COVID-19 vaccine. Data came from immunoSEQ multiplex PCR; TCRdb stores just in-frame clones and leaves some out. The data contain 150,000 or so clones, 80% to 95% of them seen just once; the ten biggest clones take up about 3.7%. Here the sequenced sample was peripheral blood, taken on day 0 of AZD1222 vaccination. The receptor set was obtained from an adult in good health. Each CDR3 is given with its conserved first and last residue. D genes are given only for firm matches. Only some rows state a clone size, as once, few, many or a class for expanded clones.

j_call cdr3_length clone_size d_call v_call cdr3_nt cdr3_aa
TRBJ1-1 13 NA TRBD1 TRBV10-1 TGCGCCAGCAGTTCACAGGGGGCTGGTGAAGCTTTCTTT CASSSQGAGEAFF
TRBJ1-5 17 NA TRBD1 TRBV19 TGTGCCAGTAGAACGAGACAGGGGGGCTCGATATTCCAGCCCCAGCATTTT CASRTRQGGSIFQPQHF
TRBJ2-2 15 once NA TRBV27 TGTGCCAGCAGTGGCGGGTTGTCGAACACCGGGGAGCTGTTTTTT CASSGGLSNTGELFF
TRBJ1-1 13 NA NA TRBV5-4 TGTGCCAGCAGCCCTGTACCAAACACTGAAGCTTTCTTT CASSPVPNTEAFF
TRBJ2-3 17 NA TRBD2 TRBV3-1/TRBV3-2 TGTGCCAGCAGCCCGCACCGGTCTGGACTAGCGACAGATACGCAGTATTTT CASSPHRSGLATDTQYF
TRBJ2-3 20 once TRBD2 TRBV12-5 TGTGCTAGTTTGGGGGGGAGAAGTCGGCCGAGACATAGAAGCACAGATACGCAGTATTTT CASLGGRSRPRHRSTDTQYF
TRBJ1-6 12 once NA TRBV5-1 TGCGCCAGCAGAGTGAATAATTCACCCCTCCACTTT CASRVNNSPLHF
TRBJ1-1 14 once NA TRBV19 TGTGCCAGTAGTATCCCCGGACGGTACACTGAAGCTTTCTTT CASSIPGRYTEAFF
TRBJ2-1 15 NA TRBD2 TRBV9 TGTGCCAGCAGCGTAGGACTAGCGGGATCCAATGAGCAGTTCTTC CASSVGLAGSNEQFF
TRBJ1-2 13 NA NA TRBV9 TGTGCCAGCAGCGTAGGAAACGATTATGGCTACACCTTC CASSVGNDYGYTF
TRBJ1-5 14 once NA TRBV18 TGTGCCAGCTCACCTGGGGGAAGCAATCAGCCCCAGCATTTT CASSPGGSNQPQHF
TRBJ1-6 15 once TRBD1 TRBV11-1 TGTGCCAGCAGCGCCGGGACAGGGAATAATTCACCCCTCCACTTT CASSAGTGNNSPLHF
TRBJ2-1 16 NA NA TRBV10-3 TGTGCCATCAGTGAGTCCGAGCTACCGGGATACAATGAGCAGTTCTTC CAISESELPGYNEQFF
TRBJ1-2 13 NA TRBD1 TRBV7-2 TGTGCCAGCAGCCAGGGGGCTAACTATGGCTACACCTTC CASSQGANYGYTF
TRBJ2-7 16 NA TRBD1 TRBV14 TGTGCCAGCAGCCAAGGAATCGGGACAGGGACCTACGAGCAGTACTTC CASSQGIGTGTYEQYF
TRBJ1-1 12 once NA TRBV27 TGTGCCAGCAGTTTTTTGGGGACTGAAGCTTTCTTT CASSFLGTEAFF
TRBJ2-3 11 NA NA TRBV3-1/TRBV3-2 TGTGCCAGCAGCCTGGAAGATACGCAGTATTTT CASSLEDTQYF
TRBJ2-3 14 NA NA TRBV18 TGTGCCAGCTCACCACCGAACAGCTTAGATACGCAGTATTTT CASSPPNSLDTQYF
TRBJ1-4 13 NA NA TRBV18 TGTGCCAGCTCACCGGCAGGGAGGGAAAAACTGTTTTTT CASSPAGREKLFF
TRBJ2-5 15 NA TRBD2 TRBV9 TGTGCCAGCAGCCCTTGGGGCGGGGGTCAAGAGACCCAGTACTTC CASSPWGGGQETQYF
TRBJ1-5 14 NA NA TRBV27 TGTGCCAGCAGTTTGCTGGGGATCGGGCAGCCCCAGCATTTT CASSLLGIGQPQHF
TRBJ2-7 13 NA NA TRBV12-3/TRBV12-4 TGTGCCAGCAGTTTGGGGAATTCCTACGAGCAGTACTTC CASSLGNSYEQYF
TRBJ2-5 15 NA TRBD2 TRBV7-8 TGTGCCAGCCGTGGGGCCATAGCGGGACAAGAGACCCAGTACTTC CASRGAIAGQETQYF
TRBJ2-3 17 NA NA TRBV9 TGTGCCAGCAGCCCATCAGGGGGACTCGGCAACCAGGATACGCAGTATTTT CASSPSGGLGNQDTQYF
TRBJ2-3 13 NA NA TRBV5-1 TGCGCCAGCAGCTTGGGGGTCGGACTCAGGCAGTATTTT CASSLGVGLRQYF
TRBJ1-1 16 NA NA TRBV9 TGTGCCAGCAGCGCCCGTTTGGGACAAAAGAACACTGAAGCTTTCTTT CASSARLGQKNTEAFF
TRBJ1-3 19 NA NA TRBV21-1 TGTGCCAGCAGCAAAGACTCGCTTGGGAGGGATCAAGGTGGAAACACCATATATTTT CASSKDSLGRDQGGNTIYF
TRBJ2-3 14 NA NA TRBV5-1 TGCGCCAGCAGCGCTGGACACCCCGGAGATACGCAGTATTTT CASSAGHPGDTQYF
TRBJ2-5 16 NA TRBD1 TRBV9 TGTGCCAGCAGCTCACCCCGGACAGGGGGCGCACAGACCCAGTACTTC CASSSPRTGGAQTQYF
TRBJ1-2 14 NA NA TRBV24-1 TGTGCCACCAGTGATTTAGGGAGTAACTATGGCTACACCTTC CATSDLGSNYGYTF
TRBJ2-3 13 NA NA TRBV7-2 TGTGCCAGCAGTCCTTTCGGGTCAGATACGCAGTATTTT CASSPFGSDTQYF
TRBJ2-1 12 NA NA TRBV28 TGTGCCAGCACAGGTCTACCCAATGAGCAGTTCTTC CASTGLPNEQFF